The T cell receptor (beta chain) described here comes from a study of T-cell reconstitution after alpha-beta-depleted transplantation in children. Researchers prepared the TCRbeta library using unique molecular identifiers, the study reports. MiXCR was run by TCRdb on the PCR reads, yielding one entry per CDR3 protein. The data hold 140,000 to 150,000 distinct CDR3 sequences, with around 8.5% observed a single time. Concerning this clonotype: A much larger clone differs from this one at a single base, so this may be a read error.

This receptor was obtained from a female patient between 2 and 15 years old who had a stem cell transplant for congenital amegakaryocytic thrombocytopenia, so the T cells may come from the graft donor. Sequencing was performed on PBMCs, mostly from graft donor cells, taken 180 days after TCRalphabeta/CD19-depleted stem cell transplant.

CDR3: CAISDLLAGGAKNSQYF. The CDR3 DNA sequence: TGTGCCATCAGCGACCTTCTAGCGGGAGGAGCCAAAAACAGTCAGTACTTC. The J gene is TRBJ2-4, the V gene TRBV10-3; TRBD2 agrees at 11 bases. CDR3 length equals 17 residues. Germline V gene sequence: CDR1 ENHRY, CDR2 SYGVKD.